Listed below are T cell receptor beta chains from one sample, sequenced in a study of T cells in Graves' hyperthyroidism and ophthalmopathy. Each CDR3 protein is one row after TCRdb ran MiXCR on the multiplex PCR reads. The data hold about 320,000 distinct CDR3 sequences, with approximately 15% observed a single time. Sequences were obtained from blood. Receptors were obtained from a man aged 30 to 39 with Graves' hyperthyroidism. The CDR3 runs from the conserved cysteine through the conserved F or W. D genes are given only for firm matches. Some rows have no size entry. The others give once, few or many, or a class for an expanded clone.

j_call	v_call	d_call	clone_size	cdr3_nt	cdr3_aa
TRBJ2-7	TRBV6-2/TRBV6-3	-	few	TGTGCCAGCCGGGTGGGATTAGCGGCCTCCTACGAGCAGTACTTC	CASRVGLAASYEQYF
TRBJ1-5	TRBV2	TRBD1	many	TGTGCCAGCAGGGACAGGGGTTTGTATCAGCCCCAGCATTTT	CASRDRGLYQPQHF
TRBJ2-7	TRBV27	-	many	TGTGCCAGCAGTCCAGGACGGACCTCCTACGAGCAGTACTTC	CASSPGRTSYEQYF
TRBJ2-3	TRBV12-3/TRBV12-4	TRBD2	-	TGTGCCAGCAGTTTTGGACTAGCAGGAGGGCCAGATACGCAGTATTTT	CASSFGLAGGPDTQYF
TRBJ2-1	TRBV20-1	-	many	TGCAGTGCTAGAGATCAAACGAGGGGGTACTCCTACAATGAGCAGTTCTTC	CSARDQTRGYSYNEQFF
TRBJ2-3	TRBV6-2/TRBV6-3	TRBD2	many	TGTGCCAGCAGTCCCCCAGCGGGAGTACCGACAGATACGCAGTATTTT	CASSPPAGVPTDTQYF
TRBJ2-3	TRBV5-1	-	few	TGCGCCAGCAGCTTGGTCCCCCGGGCAGATACGCAGTATTTT	CASSLVPRADTQYF
TRBJ1-1	TRBV2	-	many	TGTGCCAGCAGTGGACGGGGTCGCGCTGAAGCTTTCTTT	CASSGRGRAEAFF
TRBJ2-2	TRBV18	TRBD1	many	TGTGCCAGCTCACCGAGGGACAGGGGAGACACCGGGGAGCTGTTTTTT	CASSPRDRGDTGELFF
TRBJ2-3	TRBV5-1	TRBD1	-	TGCGCCAGCAGCGGGACAGGGGGCGGAGATACGCGGTATTTT	CASSGTGGGDTRYF
TRBJ2-5	TRBV6-5	-	-	TGTGCCAGCAGTTATTACGGAGTCGGAGAGACCCAGTACTTC	CASSYYGVGETQYF
TRBJ2-2	TRBV19	-	-	TGTGCCAGTAGTGTCTCGAAGGACAGAGCAACATCCCGTCCCGGGGAGCTGTTTTTT	CASSVSKDRATSRPGELFF
TRBJ2-1	TRBV28	TRBD1	many	TGTGCCAGCAGTTATTCAATCGGGACAGACCATAATGAGCAGTTCTTC	CASSYSIGTDHNEQFF
TRBJ2-2	TRBV13	-	-	TGTGCCAGCAGCTTCTTCACCGGGGAGCTGTTTTTT	CASSFFTGELFF
TRBJ2-7	TRBV6-5	TRBD1	-	TGTGCCAGCAGTCGCGGGACAGGGGGGGGGGAGCAGTACTTC	CASSRGTGGGEQYF
TRBJ2-7	TRBV6-1	TRBD2	many	TGTGCCAGCAGCGGGCGGGAGGGTTACGAGCAGTACTTC	CASSGREGYEQYF
TRBJ2-3	TRBV6-1	-	few	TGTGCCGGTTCCACTGAGGGGGATACGCAGTATTTT	CAGSTEGDTQYF
TRBJ2-5	TRBV13	TRBD2	many	TGTGCCAGCAGTCCTTCCGGGACTAGCGGCCAAGAGACCCAGTACTTC	CASSPSGTSGQETQYF
TRBJ2-7	TRBV7-9	TRBD2	many	TGTGCCAGCAGTCGTAGCGGGTCCTCCTACGAGCAGTACTTC	CASSRSGSSYEQYF
TRBJ2-2	TRBV5-1	TRBD1	many	TGCGCCACCGGTACAGGGGGCACGGACACCGGGGAGCTGTTTTTT	CATGTGGTDTGELFF
TRBJ2-3	TRBV11-3	-	many	TGTGCCAGCAGCTTAGTTCCGTCAGATACGCAGTATTTT	CASSLVPSDTQYF
TRBJ1-2	TRBV11-2	-	many	TGTGCCAGCAGCTTTGGGACAAACCTTAACTATGGCTACACCTTC	CASSFGTNLNYGYTF
TRBJ2-5	TRBV4-1	-	-	TGCGCCAGCAGCCCTATCGGTTCGGGGCCGGGGGAGACCCAGTACTTC	CASSPIGSGPGETQYF
TRBJ2-7	TRBV28	TRBD2	many	TGTGCCAGCAGTTTTCCGGGAGGGCCCCACGAGCAGTACTTC	CASSFPGGPHEQYF
TRBJ1-5	TRBV7-9	-	once	TGTGCCAGCAGCTTAGTAGAGGGGGAGCCCCAGCATTTT	CASSLVEGEPQHF
TRBJ2-6	TRBV5-1	TRBD1	many	TGCGCCGAGTCTGACAGGGCTGGGGCCAACGTCCTGACTTTC	CAESDRAGANVLTF
TRBJ1-4	TRBV9	-	few	TGTGCCAGCAGCGTAGGGCTCACGACAGAAAATGAAAAACTGTTTTTT	CASSVGLTTENEKLFF
TRBJ1-5	TRBV15	TRBD1	many	TGTGCCACCAGCAGCGCTATTACAGGGGCCAATCAGCCCCAGCATTTT	CATSSAITGANQPQHF
TRBJ2-3	TRBV29-1	-	many	TGCAGCGTTGGAATACTAAGTACAGATACGCAGTATTTT	CSVGILSTDTQYF
TRBJ2-3	TRBV3-1	TRBD2	few	TGTGCCAGCATTTCTAGCGGGAAAGGAGTGGGGGATACGCAGTATTTT	CASISSGKGVGDTQYF
TRBJ2-2	TRBV18	-	-	TGTGCCAGCTCACCACCCGGCCGGATGAACACCGGGGAGCTGTTTTTT	CASSPPGRMNTGELFF
TRBJ2-1	TRBV5-1	-	-	TGCGCCAGCAGCCGGTGGTCCTACAATGAGCAGTTCTTC	CASSRWSYNEQFF
TRBJ2-2	TRBV5-1	-	-	TGCGCCAGCAGCTTTGTGTATGACAGGAACACCGGGGAGCTGTTTTTT	CASSFVYDRNTGELFF
TRBJ1-5	TRBV20-1	-	-	TGCAGTGCTAGACAGGCGAGGGGAAATCAGCCCCAGCATTTT	CSARQARGNQPQHF
TRBJ2-2	TRBV20-1	-	few	TGCAGTGCCAAGGACTCTCTGAACACCGGGGAGCTGTTTTTT	CSAKDSLNTGELFF
TRBJ2-5	TRBV3-1	TRBD2	many	TGTGCCAGCAGCCCTTCTAGCGGGAGCGGCGAGACCCAGTACTTC	CASSPSSGSGETQYF
TRBJ2-1	TRBV29-1	-	-	TGCAGCGTAACCTTCTATGAGCAGTTCTTC	CSVTFYEQFF
TRBJ2-5	TRBV2	-	many	TGTGCCAGCAGGAGGTACCAAGAGACCCAGTACTTC	CASRRYQETQYF
TRBJ1-5	TRBV28	-	many	TGTGCCAGCACGAAAGGGGGTAGCAATCAGCCCCAGCATTTT	CASTKGGSNQPQHF
TRBJ1-5	TRBV5-1	-	-	TGCGCCAGCAGCTTGATAGGGGGAGACAATCAGCCCCAGCATTTT	CASSLIGGDNQPQHF
TRBJ2-3	TRBV18	-	many	TGTGCCAGCTCACCATTGGGAGCAGGAGATACGCAGTATTTT	CASSPLGAGDTQYF
TRBJ1-6	TRBV7-9	-	-	TGTGCCAGCAGCTTCCGAACGGACAATTCACCCCTCCACTTT	CASSFRTDNSPLHF
TRBJ2-7	TRBV9	-	-	TGTGCCAGCAGCGTTGGCCCGACTGAGGGCTCCTACGAGCAGTACTTC	CASSVGPTEGSYEQYF
TRBJ2-3	TRBV2	-	many	TGTGCCAGCAGTGCCGACCGGACCAGGGATACGCAGTATTTT	CASSADRTRDTQYF
TRBJ1-1	TRBV27	-	many	TGTGCCAGCAGTTTATATAGGGCTTACACTGAAGCTTTCTTT	CASSLYRAYTEAFF
TRBJ2-5	TRBV3-1	TRBD1	-	TGTGCCAGCAGCCAACTACCGGGACAGCAAGAGACCCAGTACTTC	CASSQLPGQQETQYF